This TCR beta chain originates from a study of cytomegalovirus exposure and HLA in healthy donors. As for the study in general: Most genotyped donors, over 70% of 300 to 400, had Caucasian-associated genetic ancestry.

CDR3 length: 16 amino acids. Trimming stripped 3 bases from V and 7 bases from J, with 19 bases between. Germline V CDR1 and CDR2: SGHKS, YYEKEE (reference sequence). The PCR had 60 Vbeta and 13 Jbeta primers. Data came from immunoSEQ multiplex PCR; TCRdb stores just in-frame clones and leaves some out. Here the sample spans 50,000 to 75,000 clones, 65% to 80% being singletons. This clone has just a few counts. What it binds is unknown. General study results and limits: Most TCR sequences were seen very rarely across donors, but some public TCRs occurred in many. In a later analysis, TCR beta V- and J-gene trimming was associated with a missense DCLRE1C variant.

The V and J genes are TRBV5-5 and TRBJ1-4; D gene ambiguous. This TCR came from a man aged 25 to 45 in good health and CMV-seropositive. Sequenced input: PBMCs. DNA for the CDR3: TGTGCCAGCAGCTCGGATACCGGGATGGTGGGTGAAAAACTGTTTTTT. Encoded protein: CASSSDTGMVGEKLFF.